The rows below give T cell receptor beta chains drawn from one sample of a study of control samples from healthy donors and cancer patients. Produced via immunoSEQ multiplex PCR; TCRdb's table is partial and in-frame only. The sample shows over 65,000 clones, roughly 89% of them seen only once. What was sequenced was PBMCs. The source of these receptors is a woman in her forties or fifties with colorectal cancer. CDR3s include the opening cysteine and the closing phenylalanine or tryptophan. A D gene is named only where the DNA matches it firmly. Clone size appears in some rows only: once, few, many, or a class for an expanded clone.

CDR3nt,CDR3aa,v_gene,j_gene,d_gene,len,abundance
TGTGCCAGCAGCCAAGGACAGGGCTACACTGAAGCTTTCTTT,CASSQGQGYTEAFF,TRBV14,TRBJ1-1,TRBD1,14,-
TGTGCCAGCAGTGGTGATAGCAATCAGCCCCAGCATTTT,CASSGDSNQPQHF,TRBV2,TRBJ1-5,-,13,-
TGTGCCAGCTCAACAGGTTTGGACGGGATAGGGCCCCAGCATTTT,CASSTGLDGIGPQHF,TRBV18,TRBJ1-5,-,15,-
TGTGCCAGCAGCTTCAGGGTGAACACTGAAGCTTTCTTT,CASSFRVNTEAFF,TRBV7-2,TRBJ1-1,-,13,-
TGTGCCAGCAGCGTAGACGGGGGGGCCTACAATGAGCAGTTCTTC,CASSVDGGAYNEQFF,TRBV9,TRBJ2-1,TRBD2,15,-
TGCGCCAGCAGCTTGAACACTCAGAACTATGGCTACACCTTC,CASSLNTQNYGYTF,TRBV5-1,TRBJ1-2,-,14,-
TGTGCCAGCAGTGGCGGGGGGGCCAAAAACATTCAGTACTTC,CASSGGGAKNIQYF,TRBV28,TRBJ2-4,TRBD2,14,-
TGTGCCAGCAGCTCCCTCGGTGGTTGGGAGGCTAACTATGGCTACACCTTC,CASSSLGGWEANYGYTF,TRBV11-2,TRBJ1-2,-,17,once
TGCGCCAGCAGCCAAGATTATAGGGGGTTCGGCACTGAAGCTTTCTTT,CASSQDYRGFGTEAFF,TRBV4-3,TRBJ1-1,-,16,-
TGTGCCAGTAGTAGCCAGGGTAGCGAGACCCAGTACTTC,CASSSQGSETQYF,TRBV19,TRBJ2-5,-,13,-
TGTGCCAGCAGTTGGGGACTAGCGGGGAACACCGGGGAGCTGTTTTTT,CASSWGLAGNTGELFF,TRBV28,TRBJ2-2,TRBD2,16,-
TGTGCCAGTAGCGTCCGAGTCAATCAGCCCCAGCATTTT,CASSVRVNQPQHF,TRBV19,TRBJ1-5,-,13,few
TGCGCCAGCAGCCCACGGACAGACACTGAAGCTTTCTTT,CASSPRTDTEAFF,TRBV4-3,TRBJ1-1,-,13,-
TGTGCCAGTAGTACCCCGGGAGTTAGCTCCTACAATGAGCAGTTCTTC,CASSTPGVSSYNEQFF,TRBV19,TRBJ2-1,-,16,-
TGTGCCAGTACCCCGTTACAGGTACCCGACACCATATATTTT,CASTPLQVPDTIYF,TRBV19,TRBJ1-3,-,14,-
TGTGCCAGCAGCTCACGGTTTGGGACCGCTCCTAATTCACCCCTCCACTTT,CASSSRFGTAPNSPLHF,TRBV13,TRBJ1-6,-,17,-
TGTGCCTGGATCTTCGGCCCCGACGAGGGGGGCTACACCTTC,CAWIFGPDEGGYTF,TRBV30,TRBJ1-2,-,14,-
TGTGCCAGTCAGACAGGGGGCGCAGATACGCAGTATTTT,CASQTGGADTQYF,TRBV19,TRBJ2-3,TRBD1,13,-
TGTGCCAGCAGCGAAGACTCCTACGTCTACAATGAGCAGTTCTTC,CASSEDSYVYNEQFF,TRBV27,TRBJ2-1,-,15,-
TGTGCCAGCAGCCCCCCACTGAACACTGAAGCTTTCTTT,CASSPPLNTEAFF,TRBV7-4,TRBJ1-1,-,13,-
TGTGCCAGCAGGGTCGACAGCACAGATACGCAGTATTTT,CASRVDSTDTQYF,TRBV2,TRBJ2-3,-,13,-
TGTGCCAGCAGCCAACCCGGGACAGCTAGGCATGAAAAACTGTTTTTT,CASSQPGTARHEKLFF,TRBV3-1/TRBV3-2,TRBJ1-4,TRBD1,16,-
TGTGCCAGCAGTGAGAGCGGGAGTTCAGAGACCCAGTACTTC,CASSESGSSETQYF,TRBV6-1,TRBJ2-5,TRBD2,14,-
TGTGCCAGCAGCAAAGAAGGGGAAACTGAAGCTTTCTTT,CASSKEGETEAFF,TRBV21-1,TRBJ1-1,-,13,few
TGTGCCAGCAGCTTAACAGGGGTAAACACTGAAGCTTTCTTT,CASSLTGVNTEAFF,TRBV7-9,TRBJ1-1,TRBD1,14,-
TGTGCCATCAGTTGGGACCGAGGGAATGAGCAGTTCTTC,CAISWDRGNEQFF,TRBV10-3,TRBJ2-1,-,13,-
TGCGCCAGCAGCTTGGCCGGGGGTCCGCCCCAGCCCCAGCATTTT,CASSLAGGPPQPQHF,TRBV5-1,TRBJ1-5,-,15,few